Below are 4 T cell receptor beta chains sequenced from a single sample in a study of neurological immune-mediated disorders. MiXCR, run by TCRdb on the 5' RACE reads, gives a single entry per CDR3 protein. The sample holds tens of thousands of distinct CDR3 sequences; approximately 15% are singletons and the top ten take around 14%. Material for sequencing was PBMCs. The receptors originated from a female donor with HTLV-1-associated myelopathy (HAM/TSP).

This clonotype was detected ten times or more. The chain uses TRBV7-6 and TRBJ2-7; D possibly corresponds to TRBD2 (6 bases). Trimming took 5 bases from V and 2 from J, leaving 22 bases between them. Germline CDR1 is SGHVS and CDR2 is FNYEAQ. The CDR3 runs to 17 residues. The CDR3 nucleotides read TGTGCCAGCAGCAAAGATGGGCGGCGGACTATACCCTACGAGCAGTACTTC. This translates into CASSKDGRRTIPYEQYF.

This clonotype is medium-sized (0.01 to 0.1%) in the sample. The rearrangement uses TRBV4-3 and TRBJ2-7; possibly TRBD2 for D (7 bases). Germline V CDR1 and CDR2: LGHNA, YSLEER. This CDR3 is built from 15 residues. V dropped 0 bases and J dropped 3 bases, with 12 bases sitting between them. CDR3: CASSQDEGGNYEQYF. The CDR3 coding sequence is TGCGCCAGCAGCCAAGATGAGGGGGGGAACTACGAGCAGTACTTC.

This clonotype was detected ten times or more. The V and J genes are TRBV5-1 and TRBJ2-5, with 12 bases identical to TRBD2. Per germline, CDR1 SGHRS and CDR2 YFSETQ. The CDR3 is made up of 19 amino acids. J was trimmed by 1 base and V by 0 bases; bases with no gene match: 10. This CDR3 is CASSLAQSSGGASQETQYF. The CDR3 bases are TGCGCCAGCAGCTTGGCCCAGTCTAGCGGGGGGGCCAGCCAAGAGACCCAGTACTTC.

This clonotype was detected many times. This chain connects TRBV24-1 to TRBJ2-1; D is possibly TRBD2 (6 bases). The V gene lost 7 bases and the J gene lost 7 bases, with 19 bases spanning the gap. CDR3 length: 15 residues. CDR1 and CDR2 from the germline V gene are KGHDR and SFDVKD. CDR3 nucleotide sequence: TGTGCCACCAGCGACACCGGGACTCTCGGGAATGAGCAGTTCTTC. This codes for CATSDTGTLGNEQFF.